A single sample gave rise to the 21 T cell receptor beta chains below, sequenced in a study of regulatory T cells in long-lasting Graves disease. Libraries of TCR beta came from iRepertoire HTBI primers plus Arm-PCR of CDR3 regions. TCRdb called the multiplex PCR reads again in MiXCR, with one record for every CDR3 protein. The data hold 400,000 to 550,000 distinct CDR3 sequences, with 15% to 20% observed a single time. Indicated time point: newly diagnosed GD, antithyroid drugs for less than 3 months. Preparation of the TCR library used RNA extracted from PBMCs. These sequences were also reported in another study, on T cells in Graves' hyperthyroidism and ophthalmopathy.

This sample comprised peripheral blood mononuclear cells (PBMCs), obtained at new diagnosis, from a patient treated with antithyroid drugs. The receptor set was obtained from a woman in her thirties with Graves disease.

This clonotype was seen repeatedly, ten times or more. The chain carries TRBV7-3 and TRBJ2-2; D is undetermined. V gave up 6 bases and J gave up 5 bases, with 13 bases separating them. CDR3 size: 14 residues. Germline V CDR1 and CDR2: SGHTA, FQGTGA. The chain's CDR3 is CASRPLPGTGELFF. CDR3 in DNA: TGTGCCAGCAGACCCTTACCTGGGACCGGGGAGCTGTTTTTT. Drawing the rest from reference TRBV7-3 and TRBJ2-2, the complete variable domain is GAGVSQTPSNKVTEKGKYVELRCDPISGHTALYWYRQSLGQGPEFLIYFQGTGAADDSGLPNDRFFAVRPEGSVSTLKIQRTERGDSAVYLCASRPLPGTGELFFGEGSRLTVL.

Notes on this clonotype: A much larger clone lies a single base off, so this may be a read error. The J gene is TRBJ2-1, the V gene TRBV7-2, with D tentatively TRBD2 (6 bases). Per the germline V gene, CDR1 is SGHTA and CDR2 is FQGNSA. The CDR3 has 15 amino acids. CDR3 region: CASSKDSADYDEQFF. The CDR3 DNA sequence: TGTGCCAGCAGCAAGGATAGCGCGGACTACGATGAGCAGTTCTTC.

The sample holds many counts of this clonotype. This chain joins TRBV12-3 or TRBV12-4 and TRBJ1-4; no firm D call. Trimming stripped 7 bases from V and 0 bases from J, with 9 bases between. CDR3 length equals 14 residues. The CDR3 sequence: CASKSGSTNEKLFF. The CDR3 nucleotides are TGTGCCAGCAAGTCGGGGTCAACTAATGAAAAACTGTTTTTT.

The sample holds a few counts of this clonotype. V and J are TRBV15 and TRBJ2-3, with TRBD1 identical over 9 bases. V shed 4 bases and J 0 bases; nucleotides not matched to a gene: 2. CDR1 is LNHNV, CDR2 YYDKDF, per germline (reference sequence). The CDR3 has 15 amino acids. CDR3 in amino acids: CATSNRGLSTDTQYF. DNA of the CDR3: TGTGCCACCAGCAACAGGGGGCTGAGCACAGATACGCAGTATTTT.

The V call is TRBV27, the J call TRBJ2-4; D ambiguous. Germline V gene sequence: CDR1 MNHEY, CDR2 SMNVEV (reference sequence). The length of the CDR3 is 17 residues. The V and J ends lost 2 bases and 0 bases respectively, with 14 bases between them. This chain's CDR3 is CASSLRPPVLAKNIQYF. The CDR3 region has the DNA TGTGCCAGCAGTTTACGCCCCCCTGTGCTAGCCAAAAACATTCAGTACTTC.

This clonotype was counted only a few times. This CDR3 is CASSRRLGETQYF. CDR3 DNA: TGTGCCAGCAGTCGGCGACTGGGAGAGACCCAGTACTTC. This chain links TRBV6-2 or TRBV6-3 with TRBJ2-5, with D hard to call. CDR3 length equals 13 residues. CDR1 is MNHEY and CDR2 is SVGEGT in the germline V gene. V lost 5 bases, J lost 4 bases, and 11 bases lay in between.

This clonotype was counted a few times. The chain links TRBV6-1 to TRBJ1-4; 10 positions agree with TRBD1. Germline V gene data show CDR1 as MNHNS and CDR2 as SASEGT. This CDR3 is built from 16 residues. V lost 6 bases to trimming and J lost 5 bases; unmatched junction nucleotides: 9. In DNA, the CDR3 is TGTGCCAGCAGCCCTTATTGGGGACAGGGGAATGAAAAACTGTTTTTT. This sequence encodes CASSPYWGQGNEKLFF.

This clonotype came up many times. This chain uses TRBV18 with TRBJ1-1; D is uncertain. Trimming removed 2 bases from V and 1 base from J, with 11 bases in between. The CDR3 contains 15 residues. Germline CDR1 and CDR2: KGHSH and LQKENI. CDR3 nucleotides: TGTGCCAGCTCACCAATGGGAGAACCGAACACTGAAGCTTTCTTT. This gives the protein CASSPMGEPNTEAFF.

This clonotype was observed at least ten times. The CDR3 sequence is CASSLGTKQFF. DNA of the CDR3: TGTGCCAGCAGCCTCGGGACAAAGCAGTTCTTC. The chain has TRBV3-1 and TRBJ2-1; D may be TRBD1 (6 bases). Germline values: CDR1 LGHDT, CDR2 YNNKEL (reference sequence). V gave up 4 bases and J gave up 11 bases, with 9 bases separating them. The CDR3 is 11 residues long.

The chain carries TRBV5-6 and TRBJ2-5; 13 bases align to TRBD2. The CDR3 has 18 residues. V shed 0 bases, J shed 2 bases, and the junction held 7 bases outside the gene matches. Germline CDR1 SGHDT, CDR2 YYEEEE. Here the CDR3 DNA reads TGTGCCAGCAGCTTGGGACTAGCGGGAGGCCCAACTCAAGAGACCCAGTACTTC. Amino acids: CASSLGLAGGPTQETQYF.

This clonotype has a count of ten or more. DNA for the CDR3: TGTGCCAGCAGGACCGCTGGGGGCAATCAGCCCCAGCATTTT. Its protein product is CASRTAGGNQPQHF. The chain recombines TRBV12-3 or TRBV12-4 with TRBJ1-5; D remains unclear. This CDR3 contains 14 residues. V was shortened by 6 bases and J by 2 bases, with 11 bases between the two germline ends.

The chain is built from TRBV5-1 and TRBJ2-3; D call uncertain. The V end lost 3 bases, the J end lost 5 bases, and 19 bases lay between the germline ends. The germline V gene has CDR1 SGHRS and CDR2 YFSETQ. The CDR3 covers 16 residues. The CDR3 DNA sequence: TGCGCCAGCAGCTCCGACGCTAACTTTGGCGGAGATACGCAGTATTTT. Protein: CASSSDANFGGDTQYF.

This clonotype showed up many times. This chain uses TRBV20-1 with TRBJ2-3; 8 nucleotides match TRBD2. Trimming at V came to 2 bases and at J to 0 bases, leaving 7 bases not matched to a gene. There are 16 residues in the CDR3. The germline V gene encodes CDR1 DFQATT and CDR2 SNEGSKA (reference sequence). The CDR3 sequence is CSARSGSGGSTDTQYF. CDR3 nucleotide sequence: TGCAGTGCTAGAAGCGGGAGTGGGGGGAGCACAGATACGCAGTATTTT.

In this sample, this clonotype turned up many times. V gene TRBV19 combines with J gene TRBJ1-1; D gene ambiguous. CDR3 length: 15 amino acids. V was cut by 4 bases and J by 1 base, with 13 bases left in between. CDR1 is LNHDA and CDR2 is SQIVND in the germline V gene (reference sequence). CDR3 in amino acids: CASSSAVGRNTEAFF. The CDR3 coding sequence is TGTGCCAGTAGTAGCGCAGTGGGGAGGAACACTGAAGCTTTCTTT.

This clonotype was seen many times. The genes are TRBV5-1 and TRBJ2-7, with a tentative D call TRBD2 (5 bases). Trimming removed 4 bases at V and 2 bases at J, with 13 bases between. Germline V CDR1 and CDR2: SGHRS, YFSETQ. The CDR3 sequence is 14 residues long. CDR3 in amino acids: CASSDPDSPYEQYF. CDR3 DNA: TGCGCCAGCAGCGACCCGGACTCTCCCTACGAGCAGTACTTC.

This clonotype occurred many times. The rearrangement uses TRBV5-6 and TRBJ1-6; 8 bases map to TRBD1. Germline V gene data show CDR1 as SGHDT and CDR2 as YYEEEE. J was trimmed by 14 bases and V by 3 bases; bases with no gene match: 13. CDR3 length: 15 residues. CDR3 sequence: CASSSTDRAISALHF. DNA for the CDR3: TGTGCCAGCAGCTCCACGGACAGGGCGATTTCGGCCCTCCACTTT.

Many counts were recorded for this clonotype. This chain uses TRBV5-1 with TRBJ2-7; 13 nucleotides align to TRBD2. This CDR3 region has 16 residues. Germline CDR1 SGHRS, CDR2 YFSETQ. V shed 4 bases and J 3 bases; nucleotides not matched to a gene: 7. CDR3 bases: TGCGCCAGCAGCATGGGGACTAGCGGGACCTACTACGAGCAGTACTTC. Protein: CASSMGTSGTYYEQYF.

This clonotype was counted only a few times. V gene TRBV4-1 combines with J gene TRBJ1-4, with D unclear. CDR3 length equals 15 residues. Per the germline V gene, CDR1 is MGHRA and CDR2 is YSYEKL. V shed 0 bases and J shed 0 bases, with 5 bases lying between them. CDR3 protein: CASSQDRPTNEKLFF. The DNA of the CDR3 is TGCGCCAGCAGCCAAGATCGTCCAACTAATGAAAAACTGTTTTTT.

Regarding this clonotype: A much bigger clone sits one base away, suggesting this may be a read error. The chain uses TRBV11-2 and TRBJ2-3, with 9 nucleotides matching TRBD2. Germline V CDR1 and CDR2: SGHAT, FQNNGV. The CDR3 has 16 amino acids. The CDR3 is CASSLDRAGGPETRYF. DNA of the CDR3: TGTGCCAGCAGCTTAGATCGTGCGGGAGGGCCTGAGACCCGGTACTTC.

CDR3 protein: CASSSTRGDSNQPQHF. The CDR3 nucleotides are TGTGCCAGCAGCTCGACCCGGGGAGATAGCAATCAGCCCCAGCATTTT. The rearrangement joins TRBV7-9 to TRBJ1-5; D gene uncertain. Germline CDR1 SEHNR, CDR2 FQNEAQ (reference sequence). This CDR3 is 16 amino acids long. V was clipped by 4 bases and J by 0 bases, with 13 bases between them.

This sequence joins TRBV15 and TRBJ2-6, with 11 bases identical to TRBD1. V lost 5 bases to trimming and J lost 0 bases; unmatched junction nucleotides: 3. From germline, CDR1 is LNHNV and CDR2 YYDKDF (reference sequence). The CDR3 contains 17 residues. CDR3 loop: CATSPGTGGSGANVLTF. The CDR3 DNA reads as TGTGCCACCAGCCCCGGGACAGGGGGCTCTGGGGCCAACGTCCTGACTTTC.